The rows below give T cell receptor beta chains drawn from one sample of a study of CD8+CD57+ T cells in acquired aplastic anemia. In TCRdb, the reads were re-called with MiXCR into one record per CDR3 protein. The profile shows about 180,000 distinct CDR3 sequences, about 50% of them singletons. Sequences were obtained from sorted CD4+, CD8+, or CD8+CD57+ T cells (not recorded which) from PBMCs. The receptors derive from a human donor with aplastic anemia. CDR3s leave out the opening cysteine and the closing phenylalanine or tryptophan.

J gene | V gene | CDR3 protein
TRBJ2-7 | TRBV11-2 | ASSLIIGSGGQLYEQY
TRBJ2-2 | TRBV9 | ASSEQGASNTGELF
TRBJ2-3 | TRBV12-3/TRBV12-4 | ASSPRGGYTDTQY
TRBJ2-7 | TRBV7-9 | ASSFGGGLTHEQY
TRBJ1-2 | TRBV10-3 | AISESKGFGYT
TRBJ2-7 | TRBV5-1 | ASSLGSALVEQY
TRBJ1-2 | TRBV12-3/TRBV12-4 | ASSPQGTINYGYT
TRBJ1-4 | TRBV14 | ASSQGQGAFATNEKLF
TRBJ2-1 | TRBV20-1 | SASTIGDEQF
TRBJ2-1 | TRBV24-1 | ATSDTQFYSEQF
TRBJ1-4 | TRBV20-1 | SAKRQGAGNEKLF
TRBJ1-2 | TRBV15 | ATSRAQAEMGIYGYT
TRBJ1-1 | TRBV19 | ASSMWGAEAF
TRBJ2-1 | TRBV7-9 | ASSLGAGAYNEQF
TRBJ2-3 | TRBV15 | ATRGRGGTDTQY
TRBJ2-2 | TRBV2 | ATAKQTNTGELF
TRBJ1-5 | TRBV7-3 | ASSPLGQSNQPQH
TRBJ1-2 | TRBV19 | ASTPTRVGNYGYT
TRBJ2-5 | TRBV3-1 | ASSQDGTSGTQY
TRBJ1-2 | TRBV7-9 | ASSGGLQYGYT
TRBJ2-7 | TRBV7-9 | ASTLRGLPYEQY
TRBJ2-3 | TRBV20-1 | SARVDWSGELNTQY
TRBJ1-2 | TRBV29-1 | SVEDGHEGYT
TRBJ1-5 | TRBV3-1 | ASSQQGGRGNQPQH
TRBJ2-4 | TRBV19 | ASSSDSWGIQY
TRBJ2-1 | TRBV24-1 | ATSDSRTRRSNNEQF
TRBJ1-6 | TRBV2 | ASGGQYNSPLH
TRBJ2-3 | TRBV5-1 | ASSDSRPGGDTDTQY
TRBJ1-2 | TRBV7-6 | ASSLGTGFNYGYT
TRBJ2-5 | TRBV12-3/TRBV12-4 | ASSFASGRYTQY
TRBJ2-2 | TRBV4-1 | ASSQDLAGGTTGELF
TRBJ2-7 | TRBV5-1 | ASRLGLAPSYEQY
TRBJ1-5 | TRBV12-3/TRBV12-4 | ASSPANQPQH
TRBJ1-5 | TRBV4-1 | ASSQEEVQPQH
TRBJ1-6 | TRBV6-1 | ASSEVGQGNNSPLH
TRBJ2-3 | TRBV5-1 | ASSSHSDTQY
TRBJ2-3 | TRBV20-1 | SARGSGRGGLDTQY
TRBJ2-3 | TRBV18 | ASSPPSVEDTQY
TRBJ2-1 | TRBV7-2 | ASSLKRGEQF
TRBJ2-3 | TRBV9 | ASGGDTQY
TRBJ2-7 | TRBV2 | ASSEQGATPYEQY
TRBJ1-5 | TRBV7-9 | ASSWDRGEPQH
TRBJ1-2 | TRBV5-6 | ASSWDRGLTGYGYT
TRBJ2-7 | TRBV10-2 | ASSIGYEQY
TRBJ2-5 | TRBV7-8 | ASSLGLAGGRRETQY
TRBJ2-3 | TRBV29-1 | SAQGNTQY